This entry features one T cell receptor beta chain sequence. This clonotype was seen more than once but under ten times. Its recognized antigen is unknown. It has no much larger one-base neighbor in the sample; base qualities were not kept. The sample comes from a study of blood T cells in healthy people across ages (dated by TCRdb to about 2015). Study-wide context: In model experiments, roughly one uniquely barcoded TCR beta cDNA molecule per two T cells was captured by template switching. The study measured age-related changes in TCR beta repertoire diversity using deep sequencing normalized with unique cDNA molecular identifiers. The donors were divided into four age groups: young (average about 16 years), middle-aged (roughly 42), aged (under 70) and long-lived (approximately 74). Donors of different ages were randomly distributed across sequencing lanes to avoid experimental bias. Using the same blood draw, the study looked at two additional independent replicas of 1 million unique cDNA reads for two donors, one aged 18 to 30 and the other aged 80 or older.

Systemically healthy Caucasian individuals from Russia, some 40 in total and aged roughly 6 to 100 years, were included as donors. Each donor gave ten milliliters of peripheral blood, drawn into EDTA-treated Vacutainer tubes. PBMCs were isolated by Ficoll-Paque density-gradient centrifugation, with at least 6 million obtained per sample. Total RNA, at least 6 micrograms per sample, was extracted from PBMCs with Trizol reagent. Naive CD45RAhigh/CD27high T cell percentages were measured by flow cytometry on a PBMC aliquot from every donor. Paper-wide results and their limitations: Donor CMV infection status was unknown, potentially confounding age-related changes in expanded clonotypes. Total diversity estimates from one million sequenced T cells were considered lower bounds and underestimates. Observed TCR beta diversity per million T cells fell roughly linearly with age, and a significant reduction was already apparent by age about 36. Observed TCR beta diversity correlated strongly with the percentage of naive T cells measured by flow cytometry. The long-lived group showed more naive CD4+ T cells, fewer expanded clones and increased TCR diversity than the aged group, suggesting age selection. Conclusive comparison of naive and antigen-experienced compartments was prevented by the profiling of bulk unsorted PBMCs.

The protocol used for the library was 5' RACE. A second PCR of about 6 to 11 cycles was performed with a sample-barcoded 5' primer and a J-beta primer mix. Each TCR beta cDNA molecule received a unique molecular identifier from a template-switch 5' adaptor carrying 12 random nucleotides. Each sample yielded at least 2.5 million CDR3-containing paired-end reads. First-strand cDNA was synthesized from all RNA with the Mint cDNA synthesis kit, primed by a TRBC-specific oligonucleotide. Following uracil-DNA glycosylase treatment, all cDNA underwent a first 18-cycle PCR with the universal primers M1SS and BC2_uni_R. Per the authors' processing: For normalization, 1 million high-quality reads were randomly selected from each sample, with every read carrying a distinct molecular identifier. Reads with shared molecular identifiers were discarded instead of being binned into consensus sequences. MiTCR, with a Q25 quality threshold and the strictest error-elimination algorithm, was used for CDR3 identification, clonotype clustering and error correction. Lower-bound total TCR beta diversity was estimated with a nonparametric unseen species model using Euler transformation. TCRdb reprocessed the public reads (quality trimming at Q25 with fastp, clone calling with MiXCR) and kept in-frame beta chains. Rows are combined by CDR3 protein, so each entry shows the most common genes and DNA. These V and J calls derive from TCRdb rather than the authors' analysis. The sample includes 1.8 million or so distinct CDR3 sequences, with roughly 43% observed a single time. Jointly, the top ten make up under 30% of the sample.

From the cysteine up to the phenylalanine, the CDR3 has a length of 16 residues. Only CDR3 DNA remains: 48 bases, in frame from the first base. Per the germline V gene, SGHTA is the CDR1 and FQGNSA is the CDR2. The V and J ends are trimmed by 1 base and 6 bases, leaving 16 bases between them. The TCR comes from a human donor in good health. Sequenced input: blood. The chain joins TRBV7-2 to TRBJ1-5; the D gene is unclear. The encoded CDR3 is CASSLDPVAGSQPQHF. The DNA sequence is TGTGCCAGCAGCTTAGATCCCGTAGCGGGCAGTCAGCCCCAGCATTTT.